This is a list of T cell receptor beta chains from one sample in a study of T cells in Graves' hyperthyroidism and ophthalmopathy. MiXCR was run by TCRdb on the multiplex PCR reads, yielding one entry per CDR3 protein. The data contain some 490,000 distinct CDR3 sequences, less than 25% of them seen just once; the ten biggest clones take up approximately 54%. Sample: blood. These receptors all stem from a woman in her seventies with Graves' ophthalmopathy. Each CDR3 is given without its conserved first and last residue. The order of the fields is V gene, J gene, CDR3 protein.

TRBV7-8	TRBJ2-1	ASSLNSGIFYNEQF
TRBV24-1	TRBJ1-1	ATSNTGRTEAF
TRBV3-1	TRBJ1-1	ASSTTGGDTEAF
TRBV9	TRBJ2-3	ASSPGTSNTQY
TRBV11-2	TRBJ2-5	ASSLGIVQETQY
TRBV27	TRBJ2-7	ASRTTPGFEQY
TRBV20-1	TRBJ2-2	SARGREGTGELF
TRBV5-1	TRBJ2-2	ASSLEGSGITGELF
TRBV6-2/TRBV6-3	TRBJ2-1	ASSRGAAWSSYNEQF
TRBV6-5	TRBJ2-3	ASSYDLDTQY
TRBV7-8	TRBJ2-1	ASSRGPAGGQF
TRBV4-3	TRBJ2-5	ASSQVVREETQY
TRBV19	TRBJ1-5	ASSRWDSQDYSNQPQH
TRBV19	TRBJ1-2	ASKQGGAAGGYT
TRBV4-1	TRBJ1-1	ASRPDRGLENTEAF
TRBV11-1	TRBJ2-3	ASSSKRLFLQGGTQY
TRBV10-3	TRBJ2-1	AISQLDNEQF
TRBV7-3	TRBJ1-1	ASSPNRENTEAF
TRBV20-1	TRBJ2-3	SARGWGSSTDTQY
TRBV12-3/TRBV12-4	TRBJ1-4	ASSFSEKLF
TRBV7-9	TRBJ2-3	ASSSLAGGGGDTQY
TRBV19	TRBJ2-6	ASSWDSISGANVLT
TRBV9	TRBJ1-6	ASSVVGSNSPLH
TRBV7-9	TRBJ2-7	ASSLAGGRGGYEQY
TRBV27	TRBJ1-2	ASSPAVGGYGYT
TRBV7-3	TRBJ2-1	ASSSSGLAGFDEQF